Below are 19 T cell receptor beta chains sequenced from a single sample in a study of T cell repertoires in cytomegalovirus infection. TCRdb called the reads again in MiXCR, with one record for every CDR3 protein. Here the sample spans 680,000 or so distinct CDR3 sequences, around 30% being singletons. Antigens of these TCRs are unknown. Source: cultured PBMCs, taken from culture after CMV antigen stimulation. The receptors stem from a human donor in good health (CMV status not recorded). Some clones in this sample may be carry-over from other donors' samples.

V usage is TRBV20-1 and J usage is TRBJ2-7; D call uncertain. Germline CDR1 and CDR2: DFQATT and SNEGSKA (reference sequence). Between the trimmed V and J ends, which lost 5 bases and 3 bases, there was a span of 11 bases. The CDR3 consists of 12 residues. For the CDR3, the DNA is TGCAGTGCTGGATCCGTTAACTACGAGCAGTACTTC. Its protein is CSAGSVNYEQYF.

The chain links TRBV19 to TRBJ1-1; tentative D call: TRBD1 (6 bases). The CDR3 has 12 residues. The V gene lost 7 bases and the J gene lost 3 bases, with 9 bases spanning the gap. The germline V gene has CDR1 LNHDA and CDR2 SQIVND (reference sequence). The CDR3 region is CASMDRYTEAFF. The CDR3 DNA is TGTGCCAGTATGGACAGATACACTGAAGCTTTCTTT.

This clonotype was recorded at least ten times. The rearrangement uses TRBV7-2 and TRBJ2-5; the D gene is possibly TRBD1 (6 bases). With 5 bases removed from V and 5 bases from J, the gap between germline ends came to 18 bases. CDR3 size: 15 residues. CDR1 and CDR2 (germline): SGHTA, FQGNSA. The CDR3 DNA is TGTGCCAGCAGCCACAGGGTGGGTTCTGTGGAGACCCAGTACTTC. This encodes CASSHRVGSVETQYF.

The chain is built from TRBV2 and TRBJ2-2, with TRBD2 matching over 7 bases. The CDR3 is made up of 13 amino acids. J lost 8 bases, V lost 6 bases, and 6 bases had no gene match. Germline lookup yields CDR1 SNHLY and CDR2 FYNNEI. CDR3 amino acids: CASRTRLAGELFF. The CDR3 nucleotides read TGTGCCAGCAGAACCCGACTAGCAGGGGAGCTGTTTTTT. Full variable domain (remainder filled in from reference TRBV2 and TRBJ2-2): EPEVTQTPSHQVTQMGQEVILRCVPISNHLYFYWYRQILGQKVEFLVSFYNNEISEKSEIFDDQFSVERPDGSNFTLKIRSTKLEDSAMYFCASRTRLAGELFFGEGSRLTVL.

This clonotype was seen a few times. The chain uses TRBV28 and TRBJ1-3; 7 bases are a match to TRBD1. Germline loops: CDR1 MDHEN, CDR2 SYDVKM. The CDR3 totals 13 residues. V dropped 6 bases and J dropped 4; count of bases not matched to a gene: 3. The CDR3 loop is CASSQGQGNTIYF. The CDR3 DNA sequence: TGTGCCAGCAGCCAGGGACAGGGAAACACCATATATTTT.

CDR3 sequence (DNA): TGTGCCAGCAGTAACACAGGGATCCCCCCCTACGAGCAGTACTTC. Protein: CASSNTGIPPYEQYF. The chain joins TRBV28 to TRBJ2-7; possibly TRBD1 for D (6 bases). V was shortened by 5 bases and J by 2 bases, with 16 bases between the two germline ends. Germline loops: CDR1 MDHEN, CDR2 SYDVKM. The CDR3 spans 15 residues.

The genes are TRBV24-1 and TRBJ2-2; D remains unclear. V dropped 5 bases and J dropped 6 bases, with 6 bases sitting between them. Looked up from germline, CDR1 is KGHDR and CDR2 is SFDVKD. CDR3 size: 12 residues. The CDR3 loop is CATSAGSGELFF. CDR3 DNA: TGTGCCACCAGTGCAGGATCCGGGGAGCTGTTTTTT.

The genes are TRBV29-1 and TRBJ2-2, with 7 bases matching TRBD2. From germline, CDR1 is SQVTM and CDR2 ANQGSEA. CDR3 length: 13 residues. J was trimmed by 8 bases and V by 6 bases; bases with no gene match: 9. CDR3: CSVGTTRSGELFF. DNA for the CDR3: TGCAGCGTGGGGACTACTCGATCGGGGGAGCTGTTTTTT.

The V and J genes are TRBV4-1 and TRBJ1-6; D unclear. The CDR3 is 15 amino acids. CDR1 is MGHRA and CDR2 is YSYEKL in the germline V gene. The germline V and J ends were trimmed by 1 base and 6 bases, with 10 bases remaining between them. In DNA, the CDR3 is TGCGCCAGCAGCCAAGTTGGCAGGTCTAATTCACCCCTCCACTTT. It codes for CASSQVGRSNSPLHF.

A single count supports this clonotype. V and J are TRBV5-1 and TRBJ1-1, with a tentative D call TRBD1 (5 bases). The CDR3 has 14 residues. V lost 0 bases and J 9 bases, leaving 15 bases between the germline ends. In germline, CDR1 is SGHRS, CDR2 YFSETQ. The DNA for the CDR3 is TGCGCCAGCAGCTTGGGGGTCGGACGGGACCAAGCTTTCTTT. Protein sequence: CASSLGVGRDQAFF.

CDR3 DNA sequence: TGTGCCAGCAGCGCCCGGACAGCGAACACTGAAGCTTTCTTT. Protein product: CASSARTANTEAFF. The chain recombines TRBV7-6 with TRBJ1-1, with D possibly being TRBD1 (6 bases). Germline CDR1 reads SGHVS; CDR2 reads FNYEAQ. Trimming shortened V by 5 bases and J by 1 base, and 11 bases separated the two germline ends. The CDR3 spans 14 residues.

This chain links TRBV15 with TRBJ2-2; 9 bases are a match to TRBD2. Germline lookup yields CDR1 LNHNV and CDR2 YYDKDF (reference sequence). The CDR3 length is 16 residues. Trimming at V came to 3 bases and at J to 5 bases, leaving 7 bases not matched to a gene. The CDR3: CATSRGFSGGTGELFF. DNA of the CDR3: TGTGCCACCAGCAGGGGATTTAGCGGGGGAACCGGGGAGCTGTTTTTT.

This clonotype was seen only a few times. The gene calls are TRBV12-3 or TRBV12-4 and TRBJ1-3; TRBD1 is a possible D gene (5 bases). The CDR3 consists of 15 residues. The ends were cut back, 6 bases at V and 0 bases at J, with 12 bases in the middle. CDR3 loop: CASRPTALSGNTIYF. The CDR3 DNA follows: TGTGCCAGCAGGCCGACAGCTCTCTCTGGAAACACCATATATTTT.

The chain carries TRBV11-2 and TRBJ2-7; 11 bases line up with TRBD2. J was trimmed by 4 bases and V by 1 base; bases with no gene match: 3. This CDR3 comprises 15 residues. The V gene's germline CDR1 is SGHAT and CDR2 FQNNGV. The CDR3: CASSLAGLAEYEQYF. The CDR3 coding sequence is TGTGCCAGCAGCTTAGCGGGACTAGCGGAGTACGAGCAGTACTTC.

J is TRBJ2-7 and V is TRBV10-3, with D perhaps matching TRBD2 (6 bases). The ends were cut back, 6 bases at V and 8 bases at J, with 11 bases in the middle. CDR1 and CDR2 from the germline V gene are ENHRY and SYGVKD. CDR3 size: 11 residues. DNA of the CDR3: TGTGCCATCAGGTTCGGGGGACAGCAGTACTTC. Translation: CAIRFGGQQYF.

In DNA, the CDR3 is TGTGCCAGCAGTTCGGCCCCTGTCACTGAAGCTTTCTTT. Translating gives CASSSAPVTEAFF. The chain couples TRBV12-3 or TRBV12-4 to TRBJ1-1; D is undetermined. This CDR3 has 13 residues. V gave up 4 bases and J gave up 4 bases, with 10 bases separating them.

This clonotype was observed at least ten times. The chain couples TRBV7-8 to TRBJ2-3, with a weak D call TRBD1 (5 bases). The CDR3 spans 15 residues. The V and J ends lost 5 bases and 6 bases respectively, with 18 bases between them. Germline assignment: CDR1 SGHVS and CDR2 FQNEAQ. The CDR3 DNA reads TGTGCCAGCAGCCTCCAAGGGGCCCAGACCGATACGCAGTATTTT. This sequence encodes CASSLQGAQTDTQYF.

This clonotype came up a few times. The chain joins TRBV7-6 to TRBJ2-3; D uncertain. With 4 bases removed from V and 2 bases from J, the gap between germline ends came to 10 bases. This CDR3 has 14 amino acids. Germline V gene lookup returns CDR1 SGHVS and CDR2 FNYEAQ. As DNA, the CDR3 is TGTGCCAGCAGCTCGTGGTCCACCACAGATACGCAGTATTTT. The encoded protein is CASSSWSTTDTQYF.

The chain has TRBV12-3 or TRBV12-4 and TRBJ1-2; 8 bases agree with TRBD1. The CDR3 consists of 14 residues. V shed 5 bases, J shed 4 bases, and the junction held 6 bases outside the gene matches. CDR3 protein: CASSLNRGGYGYTF. In DNA, the CDR3 is TGTGCCAGCAGTCTAAACAGGGGGGGCTATGGCTACACCTTC.